Each of the 10 T cell receptor beta chains below was sequenced from the same sample in a study of ipilimumab plus nivolumab after autologous stem cell transplantation. Produced via immunoSEQ multiplex PCR; TCRdb's table is partial and in-frame only. The sample yields approximately 84,000 clones, more than 80% seen once. The input for sequencing was PBMCs, taken in a trial of ipilimumab plus nivolumab as post-transplant consolidation. Receptors originate from a male donor with diffuse large B-cell lymphoma.

The chain combines TRBV10-1 with TRBJ1-1; D uncertain. Per the germline V gene, CDR1 is WNHNN and CDR2 is SYGVQD (reference sequence). Trimming removed 7 bases from V and 6 bases from J, with 9 bases in between. The CDR3 spans 11 residues. CDR3: CASNKESEAFF. CDR3 DNA sequence: TGCGCCAGCAACAAGGAATCTGAAGCTTTCTTT.

V is TRBV2 and J is TRBJ2-7; the D gene is possibly TRBD1 (6 bases). CDR3 size: 14 residues. Germline CDR1 and CDR2: SNHLY and FYNNEI. Trimming shortened V by 6 bases and J by 3 bases, and 15 bases separated the two germline ends. The CDR3, as DNA: TGTGCCAGCAGCCAAAACCTAGGGGGCTACGAGCAGTACTTC. Its protein is CASSQNLGGYEQYF.

This rearrangement joins TRBV11-3 to TRBJ2-1; 8 bases agree with TRBD2. Looked up from germline, CDR1 is SGHNT and CDR2 is YENEEA. The ends lost 5 bases at V and 0 bases at J; junction bases unmatched: 3. This CDR3 is built from 15 residues. CDR3 amino acids: CASSQSGSSYNEQFF. The CDR3 DNA reads TGTGCCAGCAGCCAAAGCGGGAGCTCCTACAATGAGCAGTTCTTC. Variable domain in full (rest from reference TRBV11-3 and TRBJ2-1): EAGVVQSPRYKIIEKKQPVAFWCNPISGHNTLYWYLQNLGQGPELLIRYENEEAVDDSQLPKDRFSAERLKGVDSTLKIQPAELGDSAVYLCASSQSGSSYNEQFFGPGTRLTVL.

The rearrangement uses TRBV5-6 and TRBJ2-7, with D hard to call. Germline CDR1 SGHDT, CDR2 YYEEEE. This CDR3 region has 15 residues. Trimming stripped 0 bases from V and 4 bases from J, with 14 bases between. DNA of the CDR3: TGTGCCAGCAGCTTGGGGTGGCGATACCTATACGAGCAGTACTTC. Its protein product is CASSLGWRYLYEQYF.

In DNA, the CDR3 is TGTGCCAGCAGCGTGACAGGGTACAATGAGCAGTTCTTC. It yields the protein CASSVTGYNEQFF. The V and J genes are TRBV9 and TRBJ2-1; TRBD1 aligns across 7 bases. The V gene end was trimmed by 2 bases and the J gene end by 4 bases; junction bases not matched to a gene: 0. Germline CDR1 and CDR2: SGDLS and YYNGEE. CDR3 length equals 13 residues.

CDR3 bases: TGTGCCAGCAGCTCGTTGCAGCCCACCTATGGCTACACCTTC. It codes for CASSSLQPTYGYTF. The chain is built from TRBV5-5 and TRBJ1-2; D ambiguous. Per the germline V gene, CDR1 is SGHKS and CDR2 is YYEKEE (reference sequence). The germline V and J ends were trimmed by 3 bases and 4 bases, with 13 bases remaining between them. The CDR3 length is 14 residues.

This clone has a handful of counts. The chain has TRBV27 and TRBJ1-6; D is unresolved. The CDR3 contains 13 residues. Germline V lookup: CDR1 MNHEY, CDR2 SMNVEV (reference sequence). The V end lost 5 bases, the J end lost 5 bases, and 7 bases lay between the germline ends. CDR3 sequence reads: CASSEQNNSPLHF. The CDR3 DNA follows: TGTGCCAGCAGTGAACAGAATAATTCACCCCTCCACTTT.

The gene calls are TRBV19 and TRBJ1-5, with D perhaps TRBD1 (5 bases). The CDR3 extends over 14 amino acids. Trimming removed 8 bases at V and 4 bases at J, with 15 bases between. Germline CDR1 reads LNHDA; CDR2 reads SQIVND (reference sequence). CDR3 DNA: TGTGCCAGTGTGCCGGGGCTCGGGAATCAGCCCCAGCATTTT. It codes for CASVPGLGNQPQHF.

This clone appeared a single time. This rearrangement joins TRBV6-4 to TRBJ2-1; 10 bases align to TRBD2. The CDR3 extends over 17 amino acids. J lost 10 bases, V lost 2 bases, and 14 bases had no gene match. Germline CDR1 and CDR2: MRHNA and SNTAGT. As DNA, the CDR3 is TGTGCCAGCAGTGACCGAAAACTAGCGGGGTCTTCCGGGGAGCAGTTCTTC. Its protein is CASSDRKLAGSSGEQFF.

V and J are TRBV18 and TRBJ1-4; 10 bases match TRBD1. The CDR3 is 15 residues long. Germline-derived CDR1 and CDR2 are KGHSH and LQKENI. With V trimmed by 3 bases and J by 7 bases, 5 bases remained unmatched. The CDR3 nucleotides are TGTGCCAGCTCACCCAGACAGGGGGCGAGTGAAAAACTGTTTTTT. Amino acid sequence: CASSPRQGASEKLFF.